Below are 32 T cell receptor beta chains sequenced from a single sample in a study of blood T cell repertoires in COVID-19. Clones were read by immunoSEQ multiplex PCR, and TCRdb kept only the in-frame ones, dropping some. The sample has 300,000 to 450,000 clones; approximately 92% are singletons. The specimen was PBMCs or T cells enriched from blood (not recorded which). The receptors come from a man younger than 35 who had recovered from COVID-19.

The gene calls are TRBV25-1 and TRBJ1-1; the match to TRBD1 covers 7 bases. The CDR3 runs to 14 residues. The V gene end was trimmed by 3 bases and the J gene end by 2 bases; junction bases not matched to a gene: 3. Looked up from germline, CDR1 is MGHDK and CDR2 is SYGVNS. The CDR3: CASSEYRGNTEAFF. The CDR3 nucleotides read TGTGCCAGCAGTGAGTACAGGGGAAACACTGAAGCTTTCTTT. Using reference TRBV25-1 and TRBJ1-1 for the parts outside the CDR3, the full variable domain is EADIYQTPRYLVIGTGKKITLECSQTMGHDKMYWYQQDPGMELHLIHYSYGVNSTEKGDLSSESTVSRIRTEHFPLTLESARPSHTSQYLCASSEYRGNTEAFFGQGTRLTVV.

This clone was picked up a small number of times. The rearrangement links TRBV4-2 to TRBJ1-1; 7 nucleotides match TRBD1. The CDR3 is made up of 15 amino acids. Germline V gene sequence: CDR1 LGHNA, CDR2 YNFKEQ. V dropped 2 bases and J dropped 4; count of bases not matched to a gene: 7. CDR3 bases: TGTGCCAGCAGCCAATCCGACAGGGCTCGCACTGAAGCTTTCTTT. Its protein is CASSQSDRARTEAFF.

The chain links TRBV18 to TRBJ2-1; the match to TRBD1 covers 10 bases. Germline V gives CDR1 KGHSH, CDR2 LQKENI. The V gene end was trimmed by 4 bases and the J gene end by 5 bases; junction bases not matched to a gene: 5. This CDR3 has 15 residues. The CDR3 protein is CASSQDRGLHNEQFF. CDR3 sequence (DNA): TGTGCCAGCTCACAAGACAGGGGGCTACACAATGAGCAGTTCTTC.

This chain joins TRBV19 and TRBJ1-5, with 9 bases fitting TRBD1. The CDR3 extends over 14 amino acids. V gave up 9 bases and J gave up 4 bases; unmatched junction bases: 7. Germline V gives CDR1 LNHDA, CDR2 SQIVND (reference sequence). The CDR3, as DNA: TGTGCCAGCAAAACAGGGGGCTGGAATCAGCCCCAGCATTTT. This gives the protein CASKTGGWNQPQHF. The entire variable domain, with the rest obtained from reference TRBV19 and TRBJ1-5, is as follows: DGGITQSPKYLFRKEGQNVTLSCEQNLNHDAMYWYRQDPGQGLRLIYYSQIVNDFQKGDIAEGYSVSREKKESFPLTVTSAQKNPTAFYLCASKTGGWNQPQHFGDGTRLSIL.

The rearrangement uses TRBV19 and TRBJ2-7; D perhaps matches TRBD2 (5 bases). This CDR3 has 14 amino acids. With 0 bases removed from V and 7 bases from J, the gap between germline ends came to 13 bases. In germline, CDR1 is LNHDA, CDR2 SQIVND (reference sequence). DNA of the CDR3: TGTGCCAGTAGTATAGATCGCGACCGCGGGGAGCAGTACTTC. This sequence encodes CASSIDRDRGEQYF. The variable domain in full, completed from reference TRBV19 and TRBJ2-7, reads DGGITQSPKYLFRKEGQNVTLSCEQNLNHDAMYWYRQDPGQGLRLIYYSQIVNDFQKGDIAEGYSVSREKKESFPLTVTSAQKNPTAFYLCASSIDRDRGEQYFGPGTRLTVT.

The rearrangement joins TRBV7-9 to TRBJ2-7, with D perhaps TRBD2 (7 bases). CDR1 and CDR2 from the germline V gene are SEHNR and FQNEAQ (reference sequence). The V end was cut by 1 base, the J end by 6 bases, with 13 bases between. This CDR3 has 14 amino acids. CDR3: CASSLDGGPREQYF. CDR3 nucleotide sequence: TGTGCCAGCAGCTTAGACGGGGGGCCTCGCGAGCAGTACTTC.

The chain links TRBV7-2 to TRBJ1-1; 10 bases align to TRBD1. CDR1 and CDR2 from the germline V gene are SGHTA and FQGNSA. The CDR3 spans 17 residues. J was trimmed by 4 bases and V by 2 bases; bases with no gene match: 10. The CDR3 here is CASSLKGQGSIFTEAFF. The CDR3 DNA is TGTGCCAGCAGCTTAAAGGGACAGGGGTCCATTTTCACTGAAGCTTTCTTT.

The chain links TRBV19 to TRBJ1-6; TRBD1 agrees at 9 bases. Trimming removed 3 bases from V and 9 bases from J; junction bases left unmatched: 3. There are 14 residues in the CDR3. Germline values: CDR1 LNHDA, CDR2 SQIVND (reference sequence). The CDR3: CASSIDRGGSPLHF. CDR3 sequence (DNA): TGTGCCAGTAGTATCGACAGGGGGGGTTCACCCCTCCACTTT.

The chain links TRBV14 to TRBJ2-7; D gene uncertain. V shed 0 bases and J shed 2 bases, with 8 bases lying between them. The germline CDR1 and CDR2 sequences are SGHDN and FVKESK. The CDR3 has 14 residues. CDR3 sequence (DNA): TGTGCCAGCAGCCAAGATCTCGGTACCTACGAGCAGTACTTC. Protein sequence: CASSQDLGTYEQYF.

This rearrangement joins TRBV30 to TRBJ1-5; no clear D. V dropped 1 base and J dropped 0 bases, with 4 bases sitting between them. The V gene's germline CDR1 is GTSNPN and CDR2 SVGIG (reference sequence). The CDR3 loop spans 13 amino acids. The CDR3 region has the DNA TGTGCCTGGAGTGAACATAGCAATCAGCCCCAGCATTTT. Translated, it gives CAWSEHSNQPQHF.

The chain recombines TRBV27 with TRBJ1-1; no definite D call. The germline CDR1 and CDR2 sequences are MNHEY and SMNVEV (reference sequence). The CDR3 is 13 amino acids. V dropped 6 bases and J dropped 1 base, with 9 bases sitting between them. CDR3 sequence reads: CASSDLWNTEAFF. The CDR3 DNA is TGTGCCAGCAGCGACTTATGGAACACTGAAGCTTTCTTT.

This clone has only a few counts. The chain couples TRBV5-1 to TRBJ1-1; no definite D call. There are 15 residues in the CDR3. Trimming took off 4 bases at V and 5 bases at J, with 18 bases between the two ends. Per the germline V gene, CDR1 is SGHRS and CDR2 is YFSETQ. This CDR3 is CASSPVDQRRTEAFF. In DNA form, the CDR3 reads TGCGCCAGCAGCCCTGTCGATCAGAGGAGGACTGAAGCTTTCTTT.

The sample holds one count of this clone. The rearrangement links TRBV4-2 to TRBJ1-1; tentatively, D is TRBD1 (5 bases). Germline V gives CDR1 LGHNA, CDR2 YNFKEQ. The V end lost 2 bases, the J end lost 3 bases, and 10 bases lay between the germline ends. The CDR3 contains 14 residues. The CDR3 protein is CASSQPGGYTEAFF. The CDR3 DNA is TGTGCCAGCAGCCAACCCGGGGGGTACACTGAAGCTTTCTTT.

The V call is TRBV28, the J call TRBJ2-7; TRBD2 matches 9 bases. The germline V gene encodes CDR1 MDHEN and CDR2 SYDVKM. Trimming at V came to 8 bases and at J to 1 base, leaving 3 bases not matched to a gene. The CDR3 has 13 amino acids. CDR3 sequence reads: CASFLAGSYEQYF. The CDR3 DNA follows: TGTGCCAGCTTCCTAGCGGGATCCTACGAGCAGTACTTC.

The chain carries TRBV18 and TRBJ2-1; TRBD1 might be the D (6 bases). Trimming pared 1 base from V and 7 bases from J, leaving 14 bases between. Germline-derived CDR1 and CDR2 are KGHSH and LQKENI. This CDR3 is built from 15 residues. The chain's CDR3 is CASSPLGGNWNEQFF. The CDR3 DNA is TGTGCCAGCTCACCACTTGGGGGCAATTGGAATGAGCAGTTCTTC.

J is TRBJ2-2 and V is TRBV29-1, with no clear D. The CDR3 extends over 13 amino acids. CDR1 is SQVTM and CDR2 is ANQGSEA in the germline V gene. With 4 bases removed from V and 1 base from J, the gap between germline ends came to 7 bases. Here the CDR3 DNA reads TGCAGCGTTGTATACTTGAACACCGGGGAGCTGTTTTTT. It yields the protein CSVVYLNTGELFF.

The CDR3 DNA follows: TGTGCCAGCAGCCCGGACTACTACGAGCAGTACTTC. This sequence encodes CASSPDYYEQYF. The chain recombines TRBV7-9 with TRBJ2-7; D might be TRBD2 (6 bases). The CDR3 totals 12 residues. Looked up from germline, CDR1 is SEHNR and CDR2 is FQNEAQ (reference sequence). Trimming stripped 5 bases from V and 3 bases from J, with 8 bases between.

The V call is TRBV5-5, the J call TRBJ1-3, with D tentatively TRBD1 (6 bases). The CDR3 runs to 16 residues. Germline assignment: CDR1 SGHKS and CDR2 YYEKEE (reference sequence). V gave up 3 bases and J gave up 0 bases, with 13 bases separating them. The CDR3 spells CASSWTVLSSGNTIYF. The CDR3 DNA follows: TGTGCCAGCAGCTGGACAGTTTTGAGCTCTGGAAACACCATATATTTT.

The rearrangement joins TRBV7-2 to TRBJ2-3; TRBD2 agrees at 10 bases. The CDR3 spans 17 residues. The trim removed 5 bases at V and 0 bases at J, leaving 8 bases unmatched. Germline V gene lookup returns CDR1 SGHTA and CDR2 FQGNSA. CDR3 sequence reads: CASSPSPTSGSTDTQYF. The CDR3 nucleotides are TGTGCCAGCAGCCCATCCCCGACTAGCGGGAGCACAGATACGCAGTATTTT.

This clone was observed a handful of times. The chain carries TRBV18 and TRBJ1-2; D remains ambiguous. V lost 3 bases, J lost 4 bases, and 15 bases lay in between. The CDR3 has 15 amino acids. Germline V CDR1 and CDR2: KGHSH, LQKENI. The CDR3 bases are TGTGCCAGCTCACCCTCAGGCCCCGGAACCTATGGCTACACCTTC. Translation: CASSPSGPGTYGYTF.

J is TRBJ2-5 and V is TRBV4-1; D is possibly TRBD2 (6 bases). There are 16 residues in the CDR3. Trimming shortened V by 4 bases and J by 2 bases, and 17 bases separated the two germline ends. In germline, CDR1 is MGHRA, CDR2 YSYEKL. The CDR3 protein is CASSPLKMGLQETQYF. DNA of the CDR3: TGCGCCAGCAGCCCCCTAAAGATGGGACTGCAAGAGACCCAGTACTTC.

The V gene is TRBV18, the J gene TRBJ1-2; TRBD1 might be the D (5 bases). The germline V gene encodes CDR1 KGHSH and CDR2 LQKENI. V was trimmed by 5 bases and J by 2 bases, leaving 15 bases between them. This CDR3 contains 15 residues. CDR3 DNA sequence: TGTGCCAGCTCAGAAAGGATCCCAGGGAACTATGGCTACACCTTC. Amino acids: CASSERIPGNYGYTF.

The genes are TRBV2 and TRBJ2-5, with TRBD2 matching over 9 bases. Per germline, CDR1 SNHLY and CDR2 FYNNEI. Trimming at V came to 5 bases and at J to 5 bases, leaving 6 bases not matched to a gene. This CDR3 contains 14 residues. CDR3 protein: CASSPGTSWETQYF. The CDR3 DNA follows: TGTGCCAGCAGTCCCGGGACTAGCTGGGAGACCCAGTACTTC.

The CDR3 sequence: CASSLLSSYNEQFF. DNA of the CDR3: TGTGCCAGCAGTCTCCTCAGCTCCTACAATGAGCAGTTCTTC. The chain carries TRBV28 and TRBJ2-1; D is ambiguous. Germline V lookup: CDR1 MDHEN, CDR2 SYDVKM. V dropped 5 bases and J dropped 0 bases, with 8 bases sitting between them. The CDR3 runs 14 residues.

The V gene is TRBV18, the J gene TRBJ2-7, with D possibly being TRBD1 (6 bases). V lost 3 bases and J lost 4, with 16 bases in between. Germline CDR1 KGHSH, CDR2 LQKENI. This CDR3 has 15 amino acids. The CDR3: CASSPSSGEPYEQYF. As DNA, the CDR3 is TGTGCCAGCTCACCTTCGTCAGGGGAACCTTACGAGCAGTACTTC.

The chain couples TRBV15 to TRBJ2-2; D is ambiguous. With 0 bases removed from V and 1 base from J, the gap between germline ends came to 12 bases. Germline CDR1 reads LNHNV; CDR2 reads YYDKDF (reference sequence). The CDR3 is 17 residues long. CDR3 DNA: TGTGCCACCAGCAGAGATAGACGACTGGGGAACACCGGGGAGCTGTTTTTT. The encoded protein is CATSRDRRLGNTGELFF.

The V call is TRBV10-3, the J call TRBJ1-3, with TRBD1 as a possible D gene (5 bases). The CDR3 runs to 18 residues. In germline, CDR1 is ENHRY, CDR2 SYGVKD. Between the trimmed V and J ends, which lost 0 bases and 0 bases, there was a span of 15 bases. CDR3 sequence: CAISESRLGLRSGNTIYF. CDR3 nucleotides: TGTGCCATCAGTGAGTCTCGATTGGGGCTTCGCTCTGGAAACACCATATATTTT.

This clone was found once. CDR3 region: CASRATGTDTDTQYF. As DNA, the CDR3 is TGTGCCAGCAGAGCAACCGGGACAGACACAGATACGCAGTATTTT. The V and J genes are TRBV3-1 (or the pseudogene TRBV3-2) and TRBJ2-3; 7 nucleotides align to TRBD1. V dropped 6 bases and J dropped 2; count of bases not matched to a gene: 8. Germline CDR1 and CDR2: LGHDT and YNNKEL (reference sequence). This CDR3 comprises 15 residues.

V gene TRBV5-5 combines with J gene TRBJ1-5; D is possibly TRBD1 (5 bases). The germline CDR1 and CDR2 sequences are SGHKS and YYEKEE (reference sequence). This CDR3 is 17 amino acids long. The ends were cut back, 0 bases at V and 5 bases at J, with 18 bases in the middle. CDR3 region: CASSLDGQRMAYQPQHF. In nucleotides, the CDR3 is TGTGCCAGCAGCTTGGATGGACAAAGGATGGCGTATCAGCCCCAGCATTTT.

In DNA form, the CDR3 reads TGCAGCATGGAGCGAGGCACCGGGGAGCTGTTTTTT. This encodes CSMERGTGELFF. The V call is TRBV29-1, the J call TRBJ2-2; D not certain. The germline gives CDR1 SQVTM, CDR2 ANQGSEA. Deletions cut 8 bases from V and 4 bases from J, with 11 bases between. This CDR3 is 12 amino acids long.

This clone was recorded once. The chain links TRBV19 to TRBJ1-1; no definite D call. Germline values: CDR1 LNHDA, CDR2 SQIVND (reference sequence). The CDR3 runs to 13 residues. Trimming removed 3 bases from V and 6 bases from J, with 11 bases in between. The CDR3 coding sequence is TGTGCCAGTAGTATGAGAGAGGGTTCTGAAGCTTTCTTT. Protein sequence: CASSMREGSEAFF.

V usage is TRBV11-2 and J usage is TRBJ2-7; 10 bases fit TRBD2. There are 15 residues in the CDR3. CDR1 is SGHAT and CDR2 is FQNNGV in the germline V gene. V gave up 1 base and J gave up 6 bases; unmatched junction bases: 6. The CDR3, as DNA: TGTGCCAGCAGCTTAGCCCCAGCGGGAGGGCGCGAGCAGTACTTC. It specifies CASSLAPAGGREQYF.